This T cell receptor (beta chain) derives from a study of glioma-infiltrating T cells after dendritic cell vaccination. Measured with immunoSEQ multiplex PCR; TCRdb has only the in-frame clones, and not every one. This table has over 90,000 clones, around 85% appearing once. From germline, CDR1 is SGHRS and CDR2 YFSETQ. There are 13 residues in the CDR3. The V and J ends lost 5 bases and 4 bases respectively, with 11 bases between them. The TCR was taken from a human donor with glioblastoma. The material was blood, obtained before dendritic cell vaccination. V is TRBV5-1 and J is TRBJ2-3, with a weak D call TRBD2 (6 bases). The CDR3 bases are TGCGCCAGCAGGTCCACGGGGGCAGATACGCAGTATTTT. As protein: CASRSTGADTQYF.